These 18 T cell receptor beta chains originate from one sample sequenced in a study of shared clonotypes between healthy human individuals. The protocol was immunoSEQ multiplex PCR, while the TCRdb copy is restricted to in-frame clones and leaves out a portion. The table includes fewer than 2.5 million clones, over 85% detected once. Sample: naive CD4+ T cells from PBMCs. Stated subset: CD45RA+ positively selected. These receptors were collected from a young man in good health. Some clones in this sample may be carry-over from other donors' samples.

This sequence joins TRBV21-1 and TRBJ2-5; no check of the table's D call, TRBD2, against the DNA was made. TRBV21-1 is flagged as a pseudogene. This CDR3 has 18 amino acids. CDR3 nucleotide sequence: TGTGCCAGCAGCCCAATGGAGGGTAGCGGGAGTGTCAGGAAGACCCAGTACTTC. It is translated as CASSPMEGSGSVRKTQYF.

The chain joins TRBV5-1 to TRBJ2-1; D possibly corresponds to TRBD1 (6 bases). The CDR3 is 14 amino acids. Per germline, CDR1 SGHRS and CDR2 YFSETQ. V was shortened by 7 bases and J by 8 bases, with 19 bases between the two germline ends. The CDR3 sequence is CASGRDTVGDEQFF. For the CDR3, the DNA is TGCGCCAGCGGCCGGGACACGGTAGGCGATGAGCAGTTCTTC. The complete variable domain, with remaining parts taken from reference TRBV5-1 and TRBJ2-1, reads KAGVTQTPRYLIKTRGQQVTLSCSPISGHRSVSWYQQTPGQGLQFLFEYFSETQRNKGNFPGRFSGRQFSNSRSEMNVSTLELGDSALYLCASGRDTVGDEQFFGPGTRLTVL.

The chain links TRBV18 to TRBJ1-1; a weak D match, TRBD1 (5 bases). This CDR3 spans 13 amino acids. V lost 8 bases to trimming and J lost 1 base, with 11 bases between them. CDR1 and CDR2 from the germline V gene are KGHSH and LQKENI. CDR3 sequence (DNA): TGTGCCAGCGGGACGGGCGCGAACACTGAAGCTTTCTTT. As protein: CASGTGANTEAFF.

The chain links TRBV15 to TRBJ1-2, with D unclear. Germline-derived CDR1 and CDR2 are LNHNV and YYDKDF (reference sequence). This CDR3 comprises 13 residues. Trimming removed 1 base at V and 6 bases at J, with 9 bases between. This CDR3 reads CATSRGRSDGYTF. Written as DNA, the CDR3 is TGTGCCACCAGCAGAGGAAGATCGGATGGCTACACCTTC.

The V gene is TRBV11-2, the J gene TRBJ2-2, with D unclear. Germline assignment: CDR1 SGHAT and CDR2 FQNNGV. The CDR3 has 15 amino acids. The V end lost 2 bases, the J end lost 3 bases, and 10 bases lay between the germline ends. In nucleotides, the CDR3 is TGTGCCAGCAGCTTAATGAATTTGGACACCGGGGAGCTGTTTTTT. It translates to CASSLMNLDTGELFF.

The chain combines TRBV7-2 with TRBJ2-7, with 15 positions matching TRBD2. The CDR3 spans 16 residues. J gave up 6 bases and V 4 bases, and 7 bases lay outside the gene matches. Germline values: CDR1 SGHTA, CDR2 FQGNSA. Written as DNA, the CDR3 is TGTGCCAGCAGCTCGGGACTAGCGGGAGGTCGGTTCGAGCAGTACTTC. Translating gives CASSSGLAGGRFEQYF.

Note on this clone: The junction and the germline gene differ at one end; a read error may be behind it. The chain uses TRBV5-4 and TRBJ2-1; 9 bases are shared with TRBD2. The CDR3 has 12 amino acids. CDR1 is SGHNT and CDR2 is YYREEE in the germline V gene (reference sequence). The CDR3 coding sequence is TGTGCCAGCAGCTGGGATAGCGGGAGTCGGGTCTTC. Encoded protein: CASSWDSGSRVF.

This rearrangement joins TRBV6-6 to TRBJ2-7; perhaps D is TRBD1 or TRBD2 (5 bases each). Germline assignment: CDR1 MNHNY and CDR2 SVGAGI (reference sequence). This CDR3 is 15 amino acids long. With 5 bases removed from V and 2 bases from J, the gap between germline ends came to 16 bases. The DNA for the CDR3 is TGTGCCAGCAGTCTAGCCGGGCAGGGACCCTACGAGCAGTACTTC. It encodes CASSLAGQGPYEQYF.

The chain employs TRBV4-1 and TRBJ2-1; D may be TRBD2 (5 bases). The CDR3 contains 14 residues. Trimming removed 5 bases from V and 6 bases from J, with 14 bases in between. CDR1 and CDR2 (germline): MGHRA, YSYEKL. Here the CDR3 reads CASSFLTAGNEQFF. CDR3 bases: TGCGCCAGCAGCTTCCTAACGGCGGGCAATGAGCAGTTCTTC.

The chain recombines TRBV7-2 with TRBJ2-3; D is uncertain. Germline values: CDR1 SGHTA, CDR2 FQGNSA. Trimming left V 5 bases short and J 5 bases short, with 5 bases between. This CDR3 contains 11 residues. In DNA, the CDR3 is TGTGCCAGCAGCGCTTTAGATACGCAGTATTTT. Its translation: CASSALDTQYF. The entire variable domain, with the rest obtained from reference TRBV7-2 and TRBJ2-3, is as follows: GAGVSQSPSNKVTEKGKDVELRCDPISGHTALYWYRQSLGQGLEFLIYFQGNSAPDKSGLPSDRFSAERTGGSVSTLTIQRTQQEDSAVYLCASSALDTQYFGPGTRLTVL.

On this clone: It is likely a read error, because the conserved phenylalanine at the end of the CDR3 is missing. The rearrangement uses TRBV18 and TRBJ1-1; no firm D call. Germline V gives CDR1 KGHSH, CDR2 LQKENI. There are 13 residues in the CDR3. The ends were cut back, 3 bases at V and 6 bases at J, with 11 bases in the middle. CDR3 region: CASSPYPTAEAFL. The CDR3 DNA reads TGTGCCAGCTCACCCTACCCGACCGCTGAAGCTTTCCTT.

The chain couples TRBV7-9 to TRBJ2-2, with 7 bases lining up with TRBD1. Per germline, CDR1 SEHNR and CDR2 FQNEAQ (reference sequence). V trimming: 6 bases; J trimming: 6 bases; junction bases outside the gene matches: 7. The CDR3 is made up of 14 amino acids. CDR3 protein: CASSRQGVAGELFF. The CDR3 DNA follows: TGTGCCAGCAGTAGACAGGGAGTAGCCGGGGAGCTGTTTTTT.

V gene TRBV5-5 combines with J gene TRBJ2-7; 9 bases match TRBD1. The V gene's germline CDR1 is SGHKS and CDR2 YYEKEE (reference sequence). CDR3 length: 15 residues. With V trimmed by 2 bases and J by 4 bases, 7 bases remained unmatched. The CDR3 region is CASSLGQGRTYEQYF. The CDR3 DNA sequence: TGTGCCAGCAGCTTAGGACAGGGGCGGACTTACGAGCAGTACTTC.

The chain is built from TRBV5-4 and TRBJ2-3; 10 bases agree with TRBD2. V shed 5 bases, J shed 5 bases, and the junction held 5 bases outside the gene matches. The germline CDR1 and CDR2 sequences are SGHNT and YYREEE (reference sequence). The CDR3 loop spans 14 amino acids. CDR3 coding DNA: TGTGCCAGCAGTCGGCTAGCGGGAGAAGATACGCAGTATTTT. It encodes CASSRLAGEDTQYF.

V is TRBV5-1 and J is TRBJ2-1, with TRBD2 matching over 11 bases. The V segment lost 4 bases and the J segment 5 bases; nucleotides outside the gene matches: 11. The CDR3 totals 17 residues. CDR1 and CDR2 (germline): SGHRS, YFSETQ. The CDR3 loop reads CASSKSPGLAAHNEQFF. The CDR3 bases are TGCGCCAGCAGCAAAAGCCCGGGACTAGCGGCCCACAATGAGCAGTTCTTC.

The rearrangement links TRBV7-2 to TRBJ2-3; 12 bases match TRBD2. V lost 5 bases to trimming and J lost 5 bases; unmatched junction nucleotides: 5. In germline, CDR1 is SGHTA, CDR2 FQGNSA. The CDR3 contains 15 residues. CDR3 protein: CASSPRLAGVDTQYF. The CDR3 region has the DNA TGTGCCAGCAGCCCCCGACTAGCGGGAGTAGATACGCAGTATTTT.

The V gene is TRBV7-2, the J gene TRBJ2-2, with D possibly being TRBD2 (6 bases). The CDR3 length is 16 residues. Germline CDR1 and CDR2: SGHTA and FQGNSA. V shed 3 bases and J shed 0 bases, with 11 bases lying between them. CDR3 sequence: CASSFLAFANTGELFF. CDR3 nucleotide sequence: TGTGCCAGCAGCTTTCTAGCGTTCGCGAACACCGGGGAGCTGTTTTTT.

The chain carries TRBV28 and TRBJ2-1; 8 positions agree with TRBD2. V was pared by 3 bases and J by 6 bases, with 10 bases of the junction left unmatched. Per germline, CDR1 MDHEN and CDR2 SYDVKM. The CDR3 is 16 residues long. The CDR3 loop reads CASSFSRPGGVNEQFF. The CDR3 region has the DNA TGTGCCAGCAGTTTCTCCCGCCCCGGGGGGGTCAATGAGCAGTTCTTC.